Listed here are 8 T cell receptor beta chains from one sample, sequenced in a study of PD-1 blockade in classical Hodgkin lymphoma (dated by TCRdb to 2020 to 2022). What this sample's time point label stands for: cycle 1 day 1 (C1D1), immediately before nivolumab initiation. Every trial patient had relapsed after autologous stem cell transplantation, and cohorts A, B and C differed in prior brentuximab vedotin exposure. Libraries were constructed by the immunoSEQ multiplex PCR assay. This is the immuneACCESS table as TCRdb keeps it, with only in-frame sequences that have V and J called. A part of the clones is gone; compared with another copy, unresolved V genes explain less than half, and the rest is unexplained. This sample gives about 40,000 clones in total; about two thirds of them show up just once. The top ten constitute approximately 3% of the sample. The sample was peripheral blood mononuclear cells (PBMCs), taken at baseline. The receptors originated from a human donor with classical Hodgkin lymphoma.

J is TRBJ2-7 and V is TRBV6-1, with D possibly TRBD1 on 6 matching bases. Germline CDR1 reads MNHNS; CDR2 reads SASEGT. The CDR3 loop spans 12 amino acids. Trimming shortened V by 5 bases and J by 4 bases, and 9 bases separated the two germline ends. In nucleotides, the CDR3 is TGTGCCAGCAGTTCCACAGGGTACGAGCAGTACTTC. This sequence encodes CASSSTGYEQYF.

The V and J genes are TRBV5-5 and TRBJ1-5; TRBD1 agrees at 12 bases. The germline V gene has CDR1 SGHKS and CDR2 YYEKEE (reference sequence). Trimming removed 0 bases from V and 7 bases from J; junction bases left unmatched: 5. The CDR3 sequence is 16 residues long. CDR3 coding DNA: TGTGCCAGCAGCTTGGAGGGACAGGGGGCCTGGCAGCCCCAGCATTTT. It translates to CASSLEGQGAWQPQHF.

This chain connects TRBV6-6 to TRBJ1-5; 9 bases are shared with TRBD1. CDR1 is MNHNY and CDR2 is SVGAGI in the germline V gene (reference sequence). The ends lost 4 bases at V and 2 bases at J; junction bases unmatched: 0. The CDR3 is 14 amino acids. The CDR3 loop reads CASSWDRGNQPQHF. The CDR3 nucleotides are TGTGCCAGCAGTTGGGACAGGGGCAATCAGCCCCAGCATTTT.

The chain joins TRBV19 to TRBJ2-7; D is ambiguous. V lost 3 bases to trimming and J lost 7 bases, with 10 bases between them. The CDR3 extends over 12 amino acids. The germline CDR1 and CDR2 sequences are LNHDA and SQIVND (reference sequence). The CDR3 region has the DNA TGTGCCAGTAGTATCGGGCAAACAGAGCAGTACTTC. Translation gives CASSIGQTEQYF.

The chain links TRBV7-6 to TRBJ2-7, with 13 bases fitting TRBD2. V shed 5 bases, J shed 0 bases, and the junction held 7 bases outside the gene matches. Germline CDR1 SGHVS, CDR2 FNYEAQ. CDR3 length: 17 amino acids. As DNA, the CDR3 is TGTGCCAGCAGCGCCGGACTAGCGGGGGACCCCTCCTACGAGCAGTACTTC. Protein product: CASSAGLAGDPSYEQYF.

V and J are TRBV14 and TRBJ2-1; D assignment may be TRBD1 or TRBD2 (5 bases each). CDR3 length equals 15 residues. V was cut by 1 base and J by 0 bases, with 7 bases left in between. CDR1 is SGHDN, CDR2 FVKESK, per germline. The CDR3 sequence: CASSQAGTSYNEQFF. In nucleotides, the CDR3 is TGTGCCAGCAGCCAAGCCGGGACCTCCTACAATGAGCAGTTCTTC.

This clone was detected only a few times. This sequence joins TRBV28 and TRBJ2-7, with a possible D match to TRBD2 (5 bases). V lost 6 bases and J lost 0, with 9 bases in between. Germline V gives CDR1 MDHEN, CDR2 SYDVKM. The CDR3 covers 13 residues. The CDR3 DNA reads TGTGCCAGCAGCCCCGGGGTCTCCTACGAGCAGTACTTC. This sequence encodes CASSPGVSYEQYF.

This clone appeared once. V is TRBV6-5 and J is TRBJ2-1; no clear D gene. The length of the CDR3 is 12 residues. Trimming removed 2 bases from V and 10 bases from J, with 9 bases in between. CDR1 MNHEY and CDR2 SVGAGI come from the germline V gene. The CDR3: CASSYVESEQFF. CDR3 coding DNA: TGTGCCAGCAGTTACGTGGAGTCAGAGCAGTTCTTC.